The clone carrying this TCR beta chain appeared a single time. The table came from immunoSEQ multiplex PCR; TCRdb's copy has only in-frame clones and leaves some out. The sample consists of about 140,000 clones, 87% of them appearing once. The sample originates from a study of blood T cell repertoires in COVID-19. Across the study: Donors in the United States, Italy and Spain gave samples during acute or convalescent COVID-19. PBMCs, B-cell-depleted T cells, or T cells provided the cDNA or gDNA that made up the material.

This CDR3 has 14 residues. Germline V gives CDR1 WSHSY, CDR2 SAAADI. V trimming: 6 bases; J trimming: 0 bases; junction bases outside the gene matches: 0. Membership in each cohort depended on participant-reported clinical history. The recovered donors of Cohort 3 showed two negative PCRs, clearance, or symptom resolution. This chain links TRBV10-2 with TRBJ2-3, with 10 bases lining up with TRBD2. Input material: PBMCs or T cells enriched from blood (not recorded which). This clonotype was obtained from a man aged 55 to 70 who had recovered from COVID-19. The CDR3 spells CASRLAGSTDTQYF. The DNA of the CDR3 is TGCGCCAGCAGACTAGCGGGGAGCACAGATACGCAGTATTTT.